Below, 9 T cell receptor beta chains from the same sample are listed, as sequenced in a study of cytomegalovirus exposure and HLA in healthy donors. Using immunoSEQ multiplex PCR, the repertoire was profiled, and TCRdb retains in-frame clones only, with some absent. The sample includes 80,000 to 90,000 clones, 96% of them seen just once. The specimen was PBMCs. These receptors were obtained from a man younger than 30 in good health and CMV-seronegative.

The chain carries TRBV27 and TRBJ2-7; D may be TRBD1 (6 bases). There are 15 residues in the CDR3. CDR1 MNHEY and CDR2 SMNVEV come from the germline V gene (reference sequence). V was trimmed by 6 bases and J by 2 bases, leaving 17 bases between them. The CDR3 spells CASRPRTESAYEQYV. As DNA, the CDR3 is TGTGCCAGCAGGCCAAGGACAGAATCTGCCTACGAGCAGTACGTC.

This clone was counted once. The chain links TRBV5-4 to TRBJ2-2; the D gene is possibly TRBD1 (6 bases). Germline CDR1 SGHNT, CDR2 YYREEE (reference sequence). The CDR3 loop spans 14 amino acids. V was shortened by 4 bases and J by 6 bases, with 13 bases between the two germline ends. CDR3 nucleotide sequence: TGTGCCAGCAGCGAAAAGAACAGGGCCGGGGAGCTGTTTTTT. Translating it yields CASSEKNRAGELFF. Based on the CDR3 plus reference TRBV5-4 and TRBJ2-2, the full variable domain is ETGVTQSPTHLIKTRGQQVTLRCSSQSGHNTVSWYQQALGQGPQFIFQYYREEENGRGNFPPRFSGLQFPNYSSELNVNALELDDSALYLCASSEKNRAGELFFGEGSRLTVL.

The rearrangement links TRBV11-2 to TRBJ1-1; TRBD1 matches 7 bases. There are 14 residues in the CDR3. V shed 2 bases, J shed 6 bases, and the junction held 6 bases outside the gene matches. Germline V gene sequence: CDR1 SGHAT, CDR2 FQNNGV. CDR3 sequence: CASSLTGDGSEAFF. The CDR3 DNA is TGTGCCAGCAGCTTAACAGGGGACGGCTCTGAAGCTTTCTTT.

The CDR3 nucleotides read TGTGCCAGCAGCGGGACAGGGGGCGCCTATGGCTACACCTTC. Protein product: CASSGTGGAYGYTF. The J gene is TRBJ1-2, the V gene TRBV14, with 12 bases aligning to TRBD1. Germline trimming cut 5 bases from V and 4 bases from J; bases unmatched to any gene: 2. The CDR3 has 14 residues. Germline lookup yields CDR1 SGHDN and CDR2 FVKESK.

The CDR3 reads CASSKDGDSNQPQHF. The DNA for the CDR3 is TGTGCCAGCAGCAAAGACGGGGATAGCAATCAGCCCCAGCATTTT. The chain links TRBV21-1 to TRBJ1-5. TRBV21-1 represents a pseudogene. CDR3 length: 15 residues.

This sequence joins TRBV29-1 and TRBJ2-2; 12 bases fit TRBD1. J was trimmed by 5 bases and V by 4 bases; bases with no gene match: 5. Germline lookup yields CDR1 SQVTM and CDR2 ANQGSEA. This CDR3 spans 15 amino acids. DNA of the CDR3: TGCAGCGTTGTGGGGGACAGGGGGCTTACCGGGGAGCTGTTTTTT. This encodes CSVVGDRGLTGELFF.

The chain is built from TRBV28 and TRBJ2-3, with a possible D match to TRBD2 (6 bases). This CDR3 is built from 17 residues. Trimming removed 5 bases from V and 0 bases from J, with 18 bases in between. Germline CDR1 reads MDHEN; CDR2 reads SYDVKM. CDR3 loop: CASSPGGRQGSTDTQYF. CDR3 coding DNA: TGTGCCAGCAGTCCCGGTGGGAGGCAGGGAAGCACAGATACGCAGTATTTT.

The chain joins TRBV7-2 to TRBJ2-3; D may be TRBD2 (6 bases). Germline CDR1 is SGHTA and CDR2 is FQGNSA. V lost 5 bases and J lost 0, with 9 bases in between. The length of the CDR3 is 14 residues. CDR3 amino acids: CASSKLASTDTQYF. The CDR3 coding sequence is TGTGCCAGCAGCAAGCTAGCGAGCACAGATACGCAGTATTTT.

The chain combines TRBV19 with TRBJ2-7; 7 positions match TRBD1. Per the germline V gene, CDR1 is LNHDA and CDR2 is SQIVND (reference sequence). This CDR3 region has 15 residues. V gave up 6 bases and J gave up 6 bases; unmatched junction bases: 14. The CDR3 is CASSLQGETLSEQYF. The CDR3 DNA reads TGTGCCAGTAGCCTTCAGGGGGAAACCCTCTCCGAGCAGTACTTC.